This T cell receptor beta chain was observed in a study of T-cell reconstitution after alpha-beta-depleted transplantation in children (dated by TCRdb to about 2016). The study in broad terms: The study quantitatively tracked T-cell immune reconstitution after TCRalphabeta/CD19-depleted allogeneic hematopoietic cell transplantation in children using TCR repertoire profiling.

Measured from the cysteine to the phenylalanine, the CDR3 is 17 residues long. The retained sequence is limited to the CDR3, 51 bases, with the frame set at the first base. V loses 5 bases, J loses 6 bases, and the germline ends lie 22 bases apart. Reading the germline V gene gives CDR1 SGHTA and CDR2 FQGTGA. Library method: PCR. For sequencing, an Illumina HiSeq 2500 was employed. Molecular barcoding was employed in the preparation of TCR libraries, with unique molecular identifiers being used to normalize TCRbeta repertoire quantification. Clones were called with MiXCR by TCRdb after fastp trimmed the public reads at Q25, and only in-frame beta chains were retained. Merged by CDR3 protein, the rows form single entries marked with the most common genes and DNA. This sample comprises about 610,000 distinct CDR3 sequences, roughly a tenth of them detected only once. The top ten clonotypes cover less than 5% of the sample.

This clonotype came up once. No antigen is known for it. Base qualities are not provided; no much larger clone lies one nucleotide away. A lone read is weak support. The chain is assembled from TRBV7-3 and TRBJ2-2; the D gene is possibly TRBD1 or TRBD2, with 7 bases matching each. The input for sequencing was PBMCs from the stem cell graft donor, taken from the stem cell graft. The clonotype comes from a human donor who donated a stem cell graft to a child with acute myeloid leukemia. The DNA is TGTGCCAGCAGCGTCCAGGGGGGGAGAGGAGGGGCCGGGGAGCTGTTTTTT. This sequence encodes CASSVQGGRGGAGELFF.